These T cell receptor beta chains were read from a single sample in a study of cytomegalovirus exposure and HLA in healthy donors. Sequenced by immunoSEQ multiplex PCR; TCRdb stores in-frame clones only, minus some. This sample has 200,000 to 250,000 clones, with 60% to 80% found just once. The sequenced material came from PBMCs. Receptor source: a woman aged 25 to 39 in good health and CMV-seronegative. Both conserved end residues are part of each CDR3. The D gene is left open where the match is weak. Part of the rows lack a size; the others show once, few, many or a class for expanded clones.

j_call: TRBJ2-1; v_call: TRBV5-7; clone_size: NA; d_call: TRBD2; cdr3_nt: TGTGCCAGCAGCTTGGGCGGGGGCTCCTACAATGAGCAGTTCTTC; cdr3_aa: CASSLGGGSYNEQFF
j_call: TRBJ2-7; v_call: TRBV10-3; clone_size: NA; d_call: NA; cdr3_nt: TGTGCCATCAGTGAGTCGGGGGCACAGGCTATGTTGGCGGCTAACGAGCAGTACTTC; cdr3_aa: CAISESGAQAMLAANEQYF
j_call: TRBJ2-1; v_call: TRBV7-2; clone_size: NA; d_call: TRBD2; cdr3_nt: TGTGCCAGCAGCTTGATAGCGGGGTACAATGAGCAGTTCTTC; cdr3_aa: CASSLIAGYNEQFF
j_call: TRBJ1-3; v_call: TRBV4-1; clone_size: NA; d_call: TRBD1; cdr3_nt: TGCGCCAGCAGCCAAGGAGGGGGACAGGGAACCCGACCGGCCTCTGGAAACACCATATATTTT; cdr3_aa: CASSQGGGQGTRPASGNTIYF
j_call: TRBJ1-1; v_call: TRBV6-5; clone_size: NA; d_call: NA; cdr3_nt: TGTGCCAGCAGTTCCCTCGACAGGTTGAACACTGAAGCTTTCTTT; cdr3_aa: CASSSLDRLNTEAFF
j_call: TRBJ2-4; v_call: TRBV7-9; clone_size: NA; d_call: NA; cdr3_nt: TGTTCCAGCAATGCCGACGAGGACATTCAGTACTTC; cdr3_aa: CSSNADEDIQYF
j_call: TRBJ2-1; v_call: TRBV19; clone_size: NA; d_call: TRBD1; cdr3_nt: TGTGCCAGTAGTAATTTTAACGACAGGGCGTTCCATGAGCAGTTCTTC; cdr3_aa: CASSNFNDRAFHEQFF
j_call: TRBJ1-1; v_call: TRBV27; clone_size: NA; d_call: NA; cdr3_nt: TGTGCCAGCAGTCCACTCAGGGAGGCTGAAGCTTTCTTT; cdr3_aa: CASSPLREAEAFF
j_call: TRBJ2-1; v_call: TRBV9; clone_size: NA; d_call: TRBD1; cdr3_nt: TGTGCCAGCAGCCCCTATCCCGGGACAGGGACTTGGAATGAGCAGTTCTTC; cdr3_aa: CASSPYPGTGTWNEQFF
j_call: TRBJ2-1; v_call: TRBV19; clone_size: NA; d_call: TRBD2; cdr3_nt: TGTGCCAGTAGACGATTCGGGACTAGCGGTTACAATGAGCAGTTCTTC; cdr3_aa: CASRRFGTSGYNEQFF
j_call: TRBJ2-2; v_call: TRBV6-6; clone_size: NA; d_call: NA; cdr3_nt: TGTGCCAGCAGTTACTCTATGGCGACACGGGGGGAGCTGTTTTTT; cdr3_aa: CASSYSMATRGELFF
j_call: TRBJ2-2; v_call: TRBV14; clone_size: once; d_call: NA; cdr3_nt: TGTGCCAGCAGCCAAGAGATCGAGGCGGGGCTTCGAGGGGAGCTGTTTTTT; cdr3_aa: CASSQEIEAGLRGELFF
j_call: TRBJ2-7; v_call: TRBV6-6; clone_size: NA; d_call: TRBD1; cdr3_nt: TGTGCCAGCAGCCCGGACAGGGTTCAGTACTTC; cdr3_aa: CASSPDRVQYF
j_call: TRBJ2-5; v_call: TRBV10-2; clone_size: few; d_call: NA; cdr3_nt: TGCGCCGCGGGTCAGACCCAGTACTTC; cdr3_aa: CAAGQTQYF
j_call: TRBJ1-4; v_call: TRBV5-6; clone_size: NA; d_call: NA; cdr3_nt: TGTGCCAGCAGCTTAACAGGGTGGGGAACTAATGAAAAACTGTTTTTT; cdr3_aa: CASSLTGWGTNEKLFF
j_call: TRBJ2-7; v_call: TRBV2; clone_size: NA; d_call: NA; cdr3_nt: TGTGCCAGCTCTAGCGCGATGATCTCCTACGAGCAGTACTTC; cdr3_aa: CASSSAMISYEQYF
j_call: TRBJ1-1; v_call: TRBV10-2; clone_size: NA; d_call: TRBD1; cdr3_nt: TGCGCCAGCAGTAAAAGACAGGGTGAAGCTTTCTTT; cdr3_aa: CASSKRQGEAFF
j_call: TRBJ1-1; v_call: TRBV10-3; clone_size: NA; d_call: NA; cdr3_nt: TGTGCCATCTCTCACACCCAGGAGGGAGCTTTCTTT; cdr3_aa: CAISHTQEGAFF
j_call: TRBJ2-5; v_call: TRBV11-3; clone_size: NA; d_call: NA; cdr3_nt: TGTGCCAGCAGCCGTAGGGGGGGAGAGTCGCAGACCCAGTACTTC; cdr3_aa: CASSRRGGESQTQYF
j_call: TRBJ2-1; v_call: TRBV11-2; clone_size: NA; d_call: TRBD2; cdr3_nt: TGTGCCAGCAGATTAGCGGGGGGGCCCCATGAGCAGTTCTTC; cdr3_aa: CASRLAGGPHEQFF
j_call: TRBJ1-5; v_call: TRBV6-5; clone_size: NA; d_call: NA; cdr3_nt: TGTGCCAGCAGCCCTTCAGGGGACAATCAGCCCCAGCATTTT; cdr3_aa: CASSPSGDNQPQHF
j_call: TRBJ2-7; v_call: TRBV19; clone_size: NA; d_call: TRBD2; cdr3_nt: TGTGCCAGTAGTATATCTAGCGGGGGGGCCAGCGAGCAGTACTTC; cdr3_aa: CASSISSGGASEQYF
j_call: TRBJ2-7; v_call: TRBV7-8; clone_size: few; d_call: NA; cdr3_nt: TGTGCCAGCAGCCCAAATGTCGGGAGCGCGAGGGGCTCCTACGAGCAGTACTTC; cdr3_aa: CASSPNVGSARGSYEQYF
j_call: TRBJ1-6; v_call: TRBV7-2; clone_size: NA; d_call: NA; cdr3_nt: TGTGCCAGCAGCTTAGAAAGAGCGAATTCACCCCTCCACTTT; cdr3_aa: CASSLERANSPLHF
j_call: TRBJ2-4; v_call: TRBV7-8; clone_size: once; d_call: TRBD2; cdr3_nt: TGTGCCACCAGCTGGGGACTAGCGGGAACGGTAGCCAAAAACATTCAGTACTTC; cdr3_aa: CATSWGLAGTVAKNIQYF
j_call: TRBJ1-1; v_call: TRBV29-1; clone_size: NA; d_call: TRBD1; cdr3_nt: TGCAGCGTTGATGCCATCCTGACAGGGGGCTACACTGAAGCTTTCTTT; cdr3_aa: CSVDAILTGGYTEAFF
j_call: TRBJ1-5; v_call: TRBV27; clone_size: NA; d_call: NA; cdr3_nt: TGTGCCAGCGGTTTTCAGCGACAGCCCCAGCATTTT; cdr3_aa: CASGFQRQPQHF
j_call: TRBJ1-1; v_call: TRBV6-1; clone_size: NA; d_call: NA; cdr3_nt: TGTGCCAGCAGAAGAGGGAACACTGAAGCTTTCTTT; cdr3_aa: CASRRGNTEAFF
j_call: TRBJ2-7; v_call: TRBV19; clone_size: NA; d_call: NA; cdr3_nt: TGTGCCAGTAATCACGGACTATTATACGAGCAGTACTTC; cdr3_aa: CASNHGLLYEQYF
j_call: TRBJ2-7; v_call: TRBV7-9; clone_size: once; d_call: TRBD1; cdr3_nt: TGTTCCAGCAGCTTGAGACAGGGGTCCTACGAGCAGTACTTC; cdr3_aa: CSSSLRQGSYEQYF
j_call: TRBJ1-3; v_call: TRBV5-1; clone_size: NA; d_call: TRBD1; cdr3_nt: TGCGCCAGCAGATTATCCACAGGGGTCTCTGGAAACACCATATATTTT; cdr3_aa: CASRLSTGVSGNTIYF
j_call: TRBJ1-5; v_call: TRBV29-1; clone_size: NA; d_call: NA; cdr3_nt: TGCAGCGTTTGGAGGGGAGAGGGGAATCAGCCCCAGCATTTT; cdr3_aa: CSVWRGEGNQPQHF
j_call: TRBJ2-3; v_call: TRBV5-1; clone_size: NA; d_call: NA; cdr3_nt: TGCGTCAGCAGTTTCCCCCCCCGGGACTCTTACACAGATACGCAGTATTTT; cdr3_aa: CVSSFPPRDSYTDTQYF
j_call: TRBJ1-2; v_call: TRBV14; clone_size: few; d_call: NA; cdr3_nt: TGTGCCAGCAGCAGCCTTTCGGACAGTCCACTTTACGGCTACACCTTC; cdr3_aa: CASSSLSDSPLYGYTF
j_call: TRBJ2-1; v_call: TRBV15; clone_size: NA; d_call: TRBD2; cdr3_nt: TGTGCCACCAAACGCGGGAGGGCACTCTCTGGGGATGAGCAGTTCTTC; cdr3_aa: CATKRGRALSGDEQFF
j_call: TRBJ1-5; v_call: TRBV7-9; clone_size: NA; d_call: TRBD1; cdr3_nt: TGTGCCAGCAGCTTAGGGACAGGGGCTATTAATCAGCCCCAGCATTTT; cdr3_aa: CASSLGTGAINQPQHF
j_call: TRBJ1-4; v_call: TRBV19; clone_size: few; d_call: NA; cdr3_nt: TGTGCCAGTAGTATCTTGACGGAGGGCTATGAAAAACTGTTTTTT; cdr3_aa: CASSILTEGYEKLFF
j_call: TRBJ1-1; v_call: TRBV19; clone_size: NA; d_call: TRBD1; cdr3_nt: TGTGCCAGTGGCCGGGACAGGGAGGACACTGAAGCTTTCTTT; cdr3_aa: CASGRDREDTEAFF
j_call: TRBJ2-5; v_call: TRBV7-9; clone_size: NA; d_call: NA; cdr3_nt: TGTGCCAGCAGCTTAGCCTACCGGACTATCCAAGAGACCCAGTACTTC; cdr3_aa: CASSLAYRTIQETQYF
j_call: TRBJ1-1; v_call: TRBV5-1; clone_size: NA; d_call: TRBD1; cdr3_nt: TGCGCCAGCAGCGGGACAGACGAGAACACTGAAGCTTTCTTT; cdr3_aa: CASSGTDENTEAFF
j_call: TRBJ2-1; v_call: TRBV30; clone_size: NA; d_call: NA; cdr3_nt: TGTGCCTGGAGATTAGAGAGGGTCAGTGAGCAGTTCTTC; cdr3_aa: CAWRLERVSEQFF
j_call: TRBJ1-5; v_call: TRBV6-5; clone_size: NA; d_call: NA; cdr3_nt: TGTGCCAGCATTCAGGCCCCTTATAGCAATCAGCCCCAGCATTTT; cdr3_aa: CASIQAPYSNQPQHF
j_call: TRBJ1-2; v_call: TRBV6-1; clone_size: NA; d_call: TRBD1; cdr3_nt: TGTGCCAGCAGACGACAGGGGGAAGATGGCTACACCTTC; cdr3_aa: CASRRQGEDGYTF
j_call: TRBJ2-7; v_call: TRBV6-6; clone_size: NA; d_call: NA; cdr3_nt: TGTGCCAGCAACCCGTACAGCCACTCCTACGAGCAGTACTTC; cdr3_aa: CASNPYSHSYEQYF
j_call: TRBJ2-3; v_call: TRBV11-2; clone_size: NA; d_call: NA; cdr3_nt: TGTGCCAGCAGCTTACTCGGCAGGAGCACAGATACGCAGTATTTT; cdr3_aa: CASSLLGRSTDTQYF
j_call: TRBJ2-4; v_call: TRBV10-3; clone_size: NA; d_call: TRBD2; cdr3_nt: TGTGCCATCAGTGAGGCAGCGGGGCTAGCCAAAAACATTCAGTACTTC; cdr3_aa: CAISEAAGLAKNIQYF
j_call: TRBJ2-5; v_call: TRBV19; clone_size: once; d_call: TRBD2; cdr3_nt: TGTGCCAGTAGGGGGACTAGCGGGGCCAAGACCCGGTACTTC; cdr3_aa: CASRGTSGAKTRYF
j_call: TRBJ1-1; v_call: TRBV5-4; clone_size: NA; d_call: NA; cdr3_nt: TGTGCCAGCAGCTTGACGGGGTGGAACACTGAAGCTTTCTTT; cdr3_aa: CASSLTGWNTEAFF
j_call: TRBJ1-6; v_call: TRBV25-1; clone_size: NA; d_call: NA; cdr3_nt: TGTGCCAGCAGTGTCGGACAGTATAATTCACCCCTCCACTTT; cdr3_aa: CASSVGQYNSPLHF
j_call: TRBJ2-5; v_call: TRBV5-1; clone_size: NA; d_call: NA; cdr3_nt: TGCGCCAGCAGCCCCGGAGGCCAGCAAGAGACCCAGTACTTC; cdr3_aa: CASSPGGQQETQYF
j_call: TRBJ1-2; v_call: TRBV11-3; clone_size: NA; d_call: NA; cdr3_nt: TGTGCCAGCAGCTTCGGTGCTCTCTATGGCTACACCTTC; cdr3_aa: CASSFGALYGYTF
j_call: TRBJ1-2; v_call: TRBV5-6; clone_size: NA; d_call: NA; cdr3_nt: TGTGCCAGCAGCTTGGGGACTTACTCTGGCTACACCTTC; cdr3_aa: CASSLGTYSGYTF
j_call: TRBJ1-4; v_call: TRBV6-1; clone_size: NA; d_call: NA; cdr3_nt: TGTGCCAGCAGTTATGGAGTTAATGAAAAACTGTTTTTT; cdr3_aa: CASSYGVNEKLFF
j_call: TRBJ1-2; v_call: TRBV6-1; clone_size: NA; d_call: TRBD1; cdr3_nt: TGTGCCAGCAGTGAACCCCGACAGGGGAAGGATGGCTACACCTTC; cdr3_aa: CASSEPRQGKDGYTF
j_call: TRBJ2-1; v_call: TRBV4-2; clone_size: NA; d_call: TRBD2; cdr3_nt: TGTGCCAGCAGCCCTCGGAGCCCAGCGGGAGAAGGAAAAGAGCAGTTCTTC; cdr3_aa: CASSPRSPAGEGKEQFF
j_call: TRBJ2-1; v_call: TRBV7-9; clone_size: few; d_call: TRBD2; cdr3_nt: TGTGCCAGCAGCTTAGAGGGACTAGCGGTCGAGCAGTTCTTC; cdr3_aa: CASSLEGLAVEQFF
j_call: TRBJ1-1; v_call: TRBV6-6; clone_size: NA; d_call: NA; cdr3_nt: TGTGCCAGCAGTTACTCGAGCCTGGAAGCTTTCTTT; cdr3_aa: CASSYSSLEAFF
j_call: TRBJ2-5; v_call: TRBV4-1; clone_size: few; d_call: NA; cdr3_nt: TGCGCCAGCAGCCAATCCTTAGCGGCGGGATGGGAGACCCAGTACTTC; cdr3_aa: CASSQSLAAGWETQYF